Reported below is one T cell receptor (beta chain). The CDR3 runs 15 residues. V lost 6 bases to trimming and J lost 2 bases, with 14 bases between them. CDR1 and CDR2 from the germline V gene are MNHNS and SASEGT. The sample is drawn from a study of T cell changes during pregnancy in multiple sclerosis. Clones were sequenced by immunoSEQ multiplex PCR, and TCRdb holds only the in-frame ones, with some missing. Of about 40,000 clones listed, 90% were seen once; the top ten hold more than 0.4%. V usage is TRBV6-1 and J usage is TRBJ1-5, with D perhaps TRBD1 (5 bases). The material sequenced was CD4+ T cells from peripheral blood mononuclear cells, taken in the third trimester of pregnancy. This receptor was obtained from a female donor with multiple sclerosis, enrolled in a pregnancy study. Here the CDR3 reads CASSPGSTGNQPQHF. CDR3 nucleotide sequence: TGTGCCAGCAGCCCCGGTTCGACAGGCAATCAGCCCCAGCATTTT.